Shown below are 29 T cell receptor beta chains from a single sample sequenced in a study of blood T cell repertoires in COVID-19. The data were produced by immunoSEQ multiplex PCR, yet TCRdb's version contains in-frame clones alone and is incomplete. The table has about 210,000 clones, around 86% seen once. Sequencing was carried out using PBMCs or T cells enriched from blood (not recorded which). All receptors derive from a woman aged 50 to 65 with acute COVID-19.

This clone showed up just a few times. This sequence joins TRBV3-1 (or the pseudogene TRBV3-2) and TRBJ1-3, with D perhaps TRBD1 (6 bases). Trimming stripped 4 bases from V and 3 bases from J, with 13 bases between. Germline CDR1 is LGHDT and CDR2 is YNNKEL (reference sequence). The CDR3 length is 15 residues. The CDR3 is CASSPTGKGGNTIYF. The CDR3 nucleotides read TGTGCCAGCAGCCCAACAGGGAAAGGTGGAAACACCATATATTTT.

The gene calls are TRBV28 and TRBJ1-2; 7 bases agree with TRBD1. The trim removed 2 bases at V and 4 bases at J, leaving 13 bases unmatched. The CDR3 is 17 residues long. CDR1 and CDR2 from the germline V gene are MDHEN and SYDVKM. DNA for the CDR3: TGTGCCAGCAGTTTACCTAGGGGGCTTGATTTTATCTATGGCTACACCTTC. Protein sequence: CASSLPRGLDFIYGYTF.

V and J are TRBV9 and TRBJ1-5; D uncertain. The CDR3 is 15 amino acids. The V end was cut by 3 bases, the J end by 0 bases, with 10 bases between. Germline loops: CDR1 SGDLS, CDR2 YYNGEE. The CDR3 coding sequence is TGTGCCAGCAGCGAGGCGGGGTATAGCAATCAGCCCCAGCATTTT. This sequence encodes CASSEAGYSNQPQHF.

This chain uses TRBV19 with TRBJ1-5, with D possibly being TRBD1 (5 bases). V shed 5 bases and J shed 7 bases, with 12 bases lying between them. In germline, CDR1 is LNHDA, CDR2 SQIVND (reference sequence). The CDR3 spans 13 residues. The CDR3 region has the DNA TGTGCCAGTAGTGTAAGGGCAGGGCAGCCCCAGCATTTT. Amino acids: CASSVRAGQPQHF.

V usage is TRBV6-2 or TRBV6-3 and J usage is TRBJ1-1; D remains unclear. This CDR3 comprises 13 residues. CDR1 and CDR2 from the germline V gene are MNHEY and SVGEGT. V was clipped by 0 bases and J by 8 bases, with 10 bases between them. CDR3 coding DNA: TGTGCCAGCAGTTACTCCCCCACGGTAGAAGCTTTCTTT. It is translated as CASSYSPTVEAFF.

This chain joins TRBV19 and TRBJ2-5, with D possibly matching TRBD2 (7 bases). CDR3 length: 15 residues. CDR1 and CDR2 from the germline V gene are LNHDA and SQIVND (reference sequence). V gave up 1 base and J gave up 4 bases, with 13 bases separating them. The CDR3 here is CASSIGEGRGETQYF. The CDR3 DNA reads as TGTGCCAGTAGTATAGGGGAGGGCAGGGGAGAGACCCAGTACTTC.

CDR3 amino acids: CASSAQTGGLYEQYF. The CDR3 DNA reads as TGTGCCAGCAGTGCCCAGACAGGGGGTCTCTACGAGCAGTACTTC. The rearrangement uses TRBV28 and TRBJ2-7; 9 nucleotides agree with TRBD1. The length of the CDR3 is 15 residues. V shed 5 bases and J 3 bases; nucleotides not matched to a gene: 8. Germline-derived CDR1 and CDR2 are MDHEN and SYDVKM.

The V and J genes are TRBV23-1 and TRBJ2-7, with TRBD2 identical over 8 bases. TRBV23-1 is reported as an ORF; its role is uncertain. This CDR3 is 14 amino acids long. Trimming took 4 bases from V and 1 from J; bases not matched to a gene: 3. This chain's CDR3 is CASSRIAGSYEQYF. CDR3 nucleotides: TGCGCCAGCAGTCGAATAGCGGGGTCCTACGAGCAGTACTTC.

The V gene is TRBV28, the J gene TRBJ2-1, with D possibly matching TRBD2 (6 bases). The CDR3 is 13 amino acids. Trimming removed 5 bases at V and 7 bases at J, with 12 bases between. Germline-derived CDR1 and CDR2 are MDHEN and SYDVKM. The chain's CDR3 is CASSLMGGNEQFF. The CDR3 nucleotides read TGTGCCAGCAGTCTCATGGGGGGAAATGAGCAGTTCTTC.

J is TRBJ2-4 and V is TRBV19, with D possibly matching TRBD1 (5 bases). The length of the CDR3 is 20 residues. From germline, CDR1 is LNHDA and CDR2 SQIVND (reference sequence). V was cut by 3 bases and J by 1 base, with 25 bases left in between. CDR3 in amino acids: CASSISGGLGAAVAKNIQYF. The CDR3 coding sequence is TGTGCCAGTAGTATTTCCGGCGGATTAGGGGCGGCCGTGGCCAAAAACATTCAGTACTTC.

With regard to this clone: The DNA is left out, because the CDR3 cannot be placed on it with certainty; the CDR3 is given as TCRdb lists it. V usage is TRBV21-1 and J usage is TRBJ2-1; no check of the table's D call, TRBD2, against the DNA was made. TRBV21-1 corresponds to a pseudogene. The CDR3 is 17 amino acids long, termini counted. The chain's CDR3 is CASISWAGGSSYNEQFF.

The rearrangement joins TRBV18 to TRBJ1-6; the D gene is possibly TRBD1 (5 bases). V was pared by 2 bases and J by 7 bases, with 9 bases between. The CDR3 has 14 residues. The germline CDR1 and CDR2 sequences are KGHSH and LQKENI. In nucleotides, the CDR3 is TGTGCCAGCTCACCAGATTCAGGGAATTCACCCCTCCACTTT. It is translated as CASSPDSGNSPLHF.

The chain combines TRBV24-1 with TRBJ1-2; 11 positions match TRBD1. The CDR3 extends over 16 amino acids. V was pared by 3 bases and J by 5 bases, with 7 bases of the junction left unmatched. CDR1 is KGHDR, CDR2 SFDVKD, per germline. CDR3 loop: CATSDPGQGARYGYTF. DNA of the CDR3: TGTGCCACCAGTGATCCAGGACAGGGGGCCCGGTATGGCTACACCTTC.

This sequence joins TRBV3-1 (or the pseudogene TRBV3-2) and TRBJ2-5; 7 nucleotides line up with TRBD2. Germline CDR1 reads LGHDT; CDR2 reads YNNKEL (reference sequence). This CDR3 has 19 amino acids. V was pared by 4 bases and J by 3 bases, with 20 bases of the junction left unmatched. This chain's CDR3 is CASSPGFAGELSLKETQYF. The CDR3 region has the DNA TGTGCCAGCAGCCCAGGGTTCGCGGGGGAATTAAGTTTAAAAGAGACCCAGTACTTC.

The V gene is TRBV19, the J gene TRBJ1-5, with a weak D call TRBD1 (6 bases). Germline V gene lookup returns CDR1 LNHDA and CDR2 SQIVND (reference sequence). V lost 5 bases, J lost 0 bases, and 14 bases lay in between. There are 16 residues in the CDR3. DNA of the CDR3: TGTGCCAGTAGTCTAGGACAGTCTGGTAGCAATCAGCCCCAGCATTTT. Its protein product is CASSLGQSGSNQPQHF.

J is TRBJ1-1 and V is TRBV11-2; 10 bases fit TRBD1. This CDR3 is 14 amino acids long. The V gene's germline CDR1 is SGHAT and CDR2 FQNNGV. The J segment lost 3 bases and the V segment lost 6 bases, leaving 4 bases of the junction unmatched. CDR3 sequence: CASRSTGGHTEAFF. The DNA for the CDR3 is TGTGCCAGCAGATCGACAGGGGGCCACACTGAAGCTTTCTTT.

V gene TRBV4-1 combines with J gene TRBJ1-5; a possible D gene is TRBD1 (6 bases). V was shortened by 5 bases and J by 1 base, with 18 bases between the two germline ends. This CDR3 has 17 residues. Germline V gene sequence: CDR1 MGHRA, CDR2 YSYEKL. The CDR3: CASSFQQGYSSNQPQHF. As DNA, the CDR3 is TGCGCCAGCAGCTTCCAACAGGGATATTCAAGCAATCAGCCCCAGCATTTT.

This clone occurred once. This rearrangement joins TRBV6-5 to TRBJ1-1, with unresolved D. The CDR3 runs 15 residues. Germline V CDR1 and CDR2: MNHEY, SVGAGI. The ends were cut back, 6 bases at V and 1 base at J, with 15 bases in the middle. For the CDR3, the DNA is TGTGCCAGCAGATTTGAGGCCGCGCCGAACACTGAAGCTTTCTTT. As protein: CASRFEAAPNTEAFF.

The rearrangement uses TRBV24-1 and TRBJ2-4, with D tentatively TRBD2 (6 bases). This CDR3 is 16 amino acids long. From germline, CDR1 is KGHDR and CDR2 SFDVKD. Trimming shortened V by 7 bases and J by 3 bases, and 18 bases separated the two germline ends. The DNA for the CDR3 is TGTGCCACCAGGAAAGTAGCGGAGGGTAGCAAAAACATTCAGTACTTC. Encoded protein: CATRKVAEGSKNIQYF.

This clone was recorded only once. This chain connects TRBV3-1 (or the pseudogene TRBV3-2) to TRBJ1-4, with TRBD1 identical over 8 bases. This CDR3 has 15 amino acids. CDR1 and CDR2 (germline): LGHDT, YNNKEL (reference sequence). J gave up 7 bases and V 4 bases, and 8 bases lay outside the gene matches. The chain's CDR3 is CASSLRQGRSEKLFF. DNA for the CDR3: TGTGCCAGCAGCCTCCGACAGGGGAGGAGTGAAAAACTGTTTTTT.

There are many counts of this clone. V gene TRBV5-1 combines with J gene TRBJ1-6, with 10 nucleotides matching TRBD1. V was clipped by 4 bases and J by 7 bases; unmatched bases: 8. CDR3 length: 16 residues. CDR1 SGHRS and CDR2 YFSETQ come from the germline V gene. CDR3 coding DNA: TGCGCCAGCAGCCCCTCCGGGACAGGGGTGAATTCACCCCTCCACTTT. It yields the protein CASSPSGTGVNSPLHF. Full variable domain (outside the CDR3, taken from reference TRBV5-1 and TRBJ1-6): KAGVTQTPRYLIKTRGQQVTLSCSPISGHRSVSWYQQTPGQGLQFLFEYFSETQRNKGNFPGRFSGRQFSNSRSEMNVSTLELGDSALYLCASSPSGTGVNSPLHFGNGTRLTVT.

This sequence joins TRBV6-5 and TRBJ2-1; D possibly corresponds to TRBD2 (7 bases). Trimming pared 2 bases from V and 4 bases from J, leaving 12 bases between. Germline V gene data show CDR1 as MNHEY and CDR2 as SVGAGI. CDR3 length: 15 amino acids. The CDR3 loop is CASSYEAGAYNEQFF. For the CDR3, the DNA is TGTGCCAGCAGTTACGAGGCGGGGGCTTACAATGAGCAGTTCTTC.

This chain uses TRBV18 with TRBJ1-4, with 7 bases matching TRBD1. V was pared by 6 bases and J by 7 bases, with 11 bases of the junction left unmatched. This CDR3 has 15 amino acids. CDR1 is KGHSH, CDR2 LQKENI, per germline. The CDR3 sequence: CASSTQGGLSEKLFF. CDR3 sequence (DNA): TGTGCCAGCTCTACCCAAGGGGGCCTATCTGAAAAACTGTTTTTT.

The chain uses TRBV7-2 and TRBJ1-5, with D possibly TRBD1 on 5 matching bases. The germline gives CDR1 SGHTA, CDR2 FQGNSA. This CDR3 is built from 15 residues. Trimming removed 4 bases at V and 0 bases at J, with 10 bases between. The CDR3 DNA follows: TGTGCCAGCAGCTCCCAGGGAATTAGCAATCAGCCCCAGCATTTT. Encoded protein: CASSSQGISNQPQHF.

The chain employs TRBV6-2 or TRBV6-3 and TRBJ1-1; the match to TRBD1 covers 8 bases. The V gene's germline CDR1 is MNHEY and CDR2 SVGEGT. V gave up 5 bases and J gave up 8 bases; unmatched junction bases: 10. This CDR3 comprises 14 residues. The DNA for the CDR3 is TGTGCCAGCAGTAAACAGGGGGTCAGGGACGAAGCTTTCTTT. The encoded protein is CASSKQGVRDEAFF.

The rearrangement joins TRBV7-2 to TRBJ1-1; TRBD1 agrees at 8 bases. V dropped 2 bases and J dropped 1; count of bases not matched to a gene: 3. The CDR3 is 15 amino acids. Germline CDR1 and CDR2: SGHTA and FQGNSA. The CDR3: CASSLQGTGNTEAFF. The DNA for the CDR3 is TGTGCCAGCAGCTTACAAGGGACAGGGAACACTGAAGCTTTCTTT.

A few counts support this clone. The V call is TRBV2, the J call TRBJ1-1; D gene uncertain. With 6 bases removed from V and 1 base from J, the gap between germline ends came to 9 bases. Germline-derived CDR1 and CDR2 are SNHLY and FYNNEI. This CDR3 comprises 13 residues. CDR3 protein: CASRNRGNTEAFF. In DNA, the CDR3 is TGTGCCAGCAGAAATAGAGGGAACACTGAAGCTTTCTTT.

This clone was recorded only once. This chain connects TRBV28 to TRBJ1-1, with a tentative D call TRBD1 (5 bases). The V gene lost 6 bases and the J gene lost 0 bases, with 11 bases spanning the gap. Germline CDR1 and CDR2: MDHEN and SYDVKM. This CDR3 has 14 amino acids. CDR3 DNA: TGTGCCAGCAGGCAGGGTGGATTGAACACTGAAGCTTTCTTT. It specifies CASRQGGLNTEAFF.

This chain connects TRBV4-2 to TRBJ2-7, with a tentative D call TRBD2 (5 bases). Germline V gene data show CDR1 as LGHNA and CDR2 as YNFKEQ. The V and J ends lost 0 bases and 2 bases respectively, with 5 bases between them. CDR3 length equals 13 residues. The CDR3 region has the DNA TGTGCCAGCAGCCAAGAACTAGCCTACGAGCAGTACTTC. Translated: CASSQELAYEQYF.